Listed below are T cell receptor beta chains from one sample, sequenced in a study of blood T cell repertoires in COVID-19. Data came from immunoSEQ multiplex PCR; TCRdb stores just in-frame clones and leaves some out. The sample consists of 140,000 or so clones, approximately 84% of them appearing once. Material for sequencing was peripheral blood. These receptors originate from a human donor with acute or convalescent COVID-19. The donor label of this sample is uncertain. The CDR3 runs from the conserved cysteine through the conserved F or W. A D gene is named only where the DNA matches it firmly. Rows give clone size only sometimes, using once, few, many, or a class for an expanded clone.

V	D	J	size	CDR3	DNA
TRBV19	NA	TRBJ1-1	once	CASRPGQNTEAFF	TGTGCCAGTAGGCCGGGACAGAACACTGAAGCTTTCTTT
TRBV19	NA	TRBJ2-5	NA	CASSKEGHPLGETQYF	TGTGCCAGTAGTAAGGAAGGACACCCGCTGGGAGAGACCCAGTACTTC
TRBV4-3	NA	TRBJ2-5	NA	CASSQDTAGQETQYF	TGCGCCAGCAGCCAAGATACGGCAGGGCAAGAGACCCAGTACTTC
TRBV18	NA	TRBJ2-5	NA	CASSPREETQYF	TGTGCCAGCTCACCACGTGAGGAGACCCAGTACTTC
TRBV4-3	TRBD1	TRBJ2-3	NA	CASSQDGQGAFYTDTQYF	TGCGCCAGCAGCCAAGACGGGCAGGGGGCTTTTTACACAGATACGCAGTATTTT
TRBV30	NA	TRBJ2-3	NA	CAWATTGTDTQYF	TGTGCCTGGGCGACGACAGGCACAGATACGCAGTATTTT
TRBV11-2	NA	TRBJ1-1	NA	CATTSGGSVEAFF	TGTGCCACCACCTCAGGAGGGTCGGTTGAAGCTTTCTTT
TRBV30	NA	TRBJ2-5	NA	CAWRQKETQYF	TGTGCCTGGAGACAGAAAGAGACCCAGTACTTC
TRBV19	NA	TRBJ2-1	NA	CASKLDRSSYNEQFF	TGTGCCAGTAAACTAGACAGGAGCTCCTACAATGAGCAGTTCTTC
TRBV5-1	NA	TRBJ1-1	NA	CASSLVSQLNTEAFF	TGCGCCAGCAGCTTGGTATCGCAGTTGAACACTGAAGCTTTCTTT
TRBV28	NA	TRBJ2-2	NA	CASSPTGWGMDGELFF	TGTGCCAGCAGTCCCACGGGATGGGGAATGGACGGGGAGCTGTTTTTT